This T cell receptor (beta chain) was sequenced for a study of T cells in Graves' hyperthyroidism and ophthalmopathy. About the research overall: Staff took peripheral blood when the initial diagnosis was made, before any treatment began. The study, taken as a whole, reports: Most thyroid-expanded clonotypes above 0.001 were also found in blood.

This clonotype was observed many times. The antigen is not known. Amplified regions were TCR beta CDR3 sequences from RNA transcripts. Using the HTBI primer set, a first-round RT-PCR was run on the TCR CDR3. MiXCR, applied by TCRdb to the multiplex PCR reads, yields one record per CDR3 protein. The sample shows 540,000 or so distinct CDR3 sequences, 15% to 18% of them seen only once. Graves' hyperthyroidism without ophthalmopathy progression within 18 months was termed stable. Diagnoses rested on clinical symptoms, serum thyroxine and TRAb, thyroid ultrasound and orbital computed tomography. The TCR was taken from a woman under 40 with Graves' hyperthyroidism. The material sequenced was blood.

The CDR3 loop is CASSFSGTGVIYEQYF. CDR3 DNA: TGTGCCAGCAGCTTTAGCGGGACAGGGGTAATCTACGAGCAGTACTTC. The chain recombines TRBV7-9 with TRBJ2-7; TRBD1 agrees at 10 bases. This CDR3 comprises 16 residues. Germline values: CDR1 SEHNR, CDR2 FQNEAQ (reference sequence). The trim removed 3 bases at V and 3 bases at J, leaving 8 bases unmatched.